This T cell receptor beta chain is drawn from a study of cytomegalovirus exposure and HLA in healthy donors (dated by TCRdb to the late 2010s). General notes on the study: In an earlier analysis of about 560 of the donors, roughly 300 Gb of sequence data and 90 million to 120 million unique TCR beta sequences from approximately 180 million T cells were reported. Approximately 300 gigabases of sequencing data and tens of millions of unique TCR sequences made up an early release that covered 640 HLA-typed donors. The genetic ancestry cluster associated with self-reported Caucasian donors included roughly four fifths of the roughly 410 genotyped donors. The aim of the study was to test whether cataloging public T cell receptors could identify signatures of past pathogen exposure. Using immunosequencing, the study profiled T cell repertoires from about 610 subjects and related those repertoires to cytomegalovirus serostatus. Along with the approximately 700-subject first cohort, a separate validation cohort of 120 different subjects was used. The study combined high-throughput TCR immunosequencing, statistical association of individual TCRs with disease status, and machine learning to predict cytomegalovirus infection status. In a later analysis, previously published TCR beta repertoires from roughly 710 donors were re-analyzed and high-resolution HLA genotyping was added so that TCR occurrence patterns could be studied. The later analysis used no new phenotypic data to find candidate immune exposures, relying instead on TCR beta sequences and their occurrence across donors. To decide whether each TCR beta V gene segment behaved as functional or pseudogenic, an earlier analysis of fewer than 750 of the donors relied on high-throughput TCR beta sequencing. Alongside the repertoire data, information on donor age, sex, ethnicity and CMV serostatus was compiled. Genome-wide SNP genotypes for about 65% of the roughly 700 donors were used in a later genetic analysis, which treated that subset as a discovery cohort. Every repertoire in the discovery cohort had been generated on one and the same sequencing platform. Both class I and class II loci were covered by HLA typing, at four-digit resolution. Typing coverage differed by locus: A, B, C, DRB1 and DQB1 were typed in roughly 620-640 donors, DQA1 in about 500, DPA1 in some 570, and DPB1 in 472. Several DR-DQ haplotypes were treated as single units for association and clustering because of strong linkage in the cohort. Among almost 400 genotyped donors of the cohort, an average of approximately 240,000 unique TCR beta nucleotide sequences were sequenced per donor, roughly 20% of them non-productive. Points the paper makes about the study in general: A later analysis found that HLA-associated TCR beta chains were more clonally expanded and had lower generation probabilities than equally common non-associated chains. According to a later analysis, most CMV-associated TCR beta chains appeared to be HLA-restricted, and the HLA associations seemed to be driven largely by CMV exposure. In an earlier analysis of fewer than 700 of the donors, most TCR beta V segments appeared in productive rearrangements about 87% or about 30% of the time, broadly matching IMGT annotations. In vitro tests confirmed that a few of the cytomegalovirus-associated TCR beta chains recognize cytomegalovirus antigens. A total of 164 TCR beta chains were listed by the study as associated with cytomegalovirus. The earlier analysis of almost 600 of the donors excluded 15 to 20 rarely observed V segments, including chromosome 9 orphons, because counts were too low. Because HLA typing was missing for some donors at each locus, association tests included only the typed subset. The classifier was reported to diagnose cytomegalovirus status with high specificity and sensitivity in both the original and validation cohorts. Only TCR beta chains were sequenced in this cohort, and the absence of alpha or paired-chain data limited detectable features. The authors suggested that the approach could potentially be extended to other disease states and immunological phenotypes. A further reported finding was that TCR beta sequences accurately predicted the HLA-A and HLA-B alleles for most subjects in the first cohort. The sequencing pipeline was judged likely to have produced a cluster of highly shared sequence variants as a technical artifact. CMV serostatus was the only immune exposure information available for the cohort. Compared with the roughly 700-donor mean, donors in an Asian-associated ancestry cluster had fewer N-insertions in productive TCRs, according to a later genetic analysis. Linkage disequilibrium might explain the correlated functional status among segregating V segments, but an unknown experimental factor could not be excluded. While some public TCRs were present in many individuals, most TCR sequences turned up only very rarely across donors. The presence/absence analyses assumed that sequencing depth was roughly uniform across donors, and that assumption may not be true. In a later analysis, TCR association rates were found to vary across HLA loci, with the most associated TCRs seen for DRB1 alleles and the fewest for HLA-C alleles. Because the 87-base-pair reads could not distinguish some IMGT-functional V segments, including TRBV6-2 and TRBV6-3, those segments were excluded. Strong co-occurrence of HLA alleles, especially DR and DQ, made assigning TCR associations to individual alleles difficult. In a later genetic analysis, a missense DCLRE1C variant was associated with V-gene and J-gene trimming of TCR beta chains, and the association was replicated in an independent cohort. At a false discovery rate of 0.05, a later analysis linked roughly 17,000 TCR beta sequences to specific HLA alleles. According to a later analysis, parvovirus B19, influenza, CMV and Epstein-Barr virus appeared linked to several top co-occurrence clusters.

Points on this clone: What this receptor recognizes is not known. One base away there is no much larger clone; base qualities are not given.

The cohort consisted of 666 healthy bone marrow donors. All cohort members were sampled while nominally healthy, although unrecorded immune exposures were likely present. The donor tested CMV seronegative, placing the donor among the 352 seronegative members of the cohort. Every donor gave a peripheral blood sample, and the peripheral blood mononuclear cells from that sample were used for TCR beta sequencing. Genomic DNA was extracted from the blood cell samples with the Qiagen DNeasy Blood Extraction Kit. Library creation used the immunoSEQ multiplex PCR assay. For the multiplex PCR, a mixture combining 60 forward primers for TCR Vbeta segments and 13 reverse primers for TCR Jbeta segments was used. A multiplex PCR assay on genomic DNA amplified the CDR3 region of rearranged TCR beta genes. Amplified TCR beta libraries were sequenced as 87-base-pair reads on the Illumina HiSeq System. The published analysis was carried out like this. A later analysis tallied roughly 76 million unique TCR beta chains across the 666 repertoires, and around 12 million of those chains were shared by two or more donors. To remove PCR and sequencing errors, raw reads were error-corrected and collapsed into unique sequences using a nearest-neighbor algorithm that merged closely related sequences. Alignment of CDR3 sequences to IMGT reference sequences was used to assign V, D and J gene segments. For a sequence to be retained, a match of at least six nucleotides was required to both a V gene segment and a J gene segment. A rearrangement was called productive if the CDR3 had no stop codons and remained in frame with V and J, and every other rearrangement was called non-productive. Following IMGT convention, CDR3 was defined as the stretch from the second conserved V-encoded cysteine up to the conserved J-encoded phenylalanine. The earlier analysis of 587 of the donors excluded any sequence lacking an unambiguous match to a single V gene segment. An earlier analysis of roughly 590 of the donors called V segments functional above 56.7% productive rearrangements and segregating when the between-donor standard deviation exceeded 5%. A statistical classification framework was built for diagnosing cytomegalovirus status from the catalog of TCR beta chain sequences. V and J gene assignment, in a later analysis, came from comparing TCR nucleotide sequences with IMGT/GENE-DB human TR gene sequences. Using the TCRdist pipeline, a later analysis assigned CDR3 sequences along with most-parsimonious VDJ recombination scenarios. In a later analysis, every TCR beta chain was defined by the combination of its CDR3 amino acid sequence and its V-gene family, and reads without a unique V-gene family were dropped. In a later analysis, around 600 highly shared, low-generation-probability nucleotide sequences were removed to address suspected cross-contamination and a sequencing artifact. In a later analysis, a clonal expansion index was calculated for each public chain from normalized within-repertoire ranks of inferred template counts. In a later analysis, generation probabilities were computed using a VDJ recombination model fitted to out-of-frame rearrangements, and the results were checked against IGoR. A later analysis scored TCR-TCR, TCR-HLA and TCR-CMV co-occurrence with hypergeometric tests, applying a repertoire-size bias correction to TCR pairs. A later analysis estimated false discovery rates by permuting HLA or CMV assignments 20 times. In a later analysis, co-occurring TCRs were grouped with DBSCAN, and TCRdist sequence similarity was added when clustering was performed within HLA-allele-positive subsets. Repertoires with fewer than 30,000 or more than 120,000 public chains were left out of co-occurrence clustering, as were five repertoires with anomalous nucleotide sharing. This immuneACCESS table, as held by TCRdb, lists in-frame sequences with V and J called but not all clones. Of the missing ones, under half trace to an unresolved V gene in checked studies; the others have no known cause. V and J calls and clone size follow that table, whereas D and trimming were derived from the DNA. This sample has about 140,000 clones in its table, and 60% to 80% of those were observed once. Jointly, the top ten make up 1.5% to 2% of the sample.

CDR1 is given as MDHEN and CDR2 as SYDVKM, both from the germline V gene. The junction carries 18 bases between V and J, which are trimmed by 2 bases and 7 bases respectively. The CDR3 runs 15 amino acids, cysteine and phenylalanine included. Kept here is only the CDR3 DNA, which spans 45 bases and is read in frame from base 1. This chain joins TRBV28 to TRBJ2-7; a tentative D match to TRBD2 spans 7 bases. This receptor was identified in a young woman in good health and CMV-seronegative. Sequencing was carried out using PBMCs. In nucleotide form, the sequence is TGTGCCAGCAGTTTAGGGGGCGGGAGAATGAAGGAGCAGTACTTC. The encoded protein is CASSLGGGRMKEQYF. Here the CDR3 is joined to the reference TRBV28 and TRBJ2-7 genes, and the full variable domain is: DVKVTQSSRYLVKRTGEKVFLECVQDMDHENMFWYRQDPGLGLRLIYFSYDVKMKEKGDIPEGYSVSREKKERFSLILESASTNQTSMYLCASSLGGGRMKEQYFGPGTRLTVT.